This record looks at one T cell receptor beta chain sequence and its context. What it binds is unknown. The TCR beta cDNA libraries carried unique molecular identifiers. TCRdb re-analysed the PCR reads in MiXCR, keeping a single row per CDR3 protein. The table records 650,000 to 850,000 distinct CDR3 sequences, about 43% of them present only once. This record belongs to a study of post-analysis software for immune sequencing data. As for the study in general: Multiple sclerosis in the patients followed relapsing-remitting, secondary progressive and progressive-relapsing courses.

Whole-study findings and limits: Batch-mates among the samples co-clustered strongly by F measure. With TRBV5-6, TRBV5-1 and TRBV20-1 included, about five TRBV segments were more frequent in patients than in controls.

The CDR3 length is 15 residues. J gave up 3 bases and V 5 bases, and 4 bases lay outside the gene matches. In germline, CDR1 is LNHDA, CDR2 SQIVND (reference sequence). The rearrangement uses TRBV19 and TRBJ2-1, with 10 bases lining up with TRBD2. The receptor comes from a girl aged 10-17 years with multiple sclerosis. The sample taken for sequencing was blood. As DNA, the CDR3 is TGTGCCAGTAGTTTGGGACTAGCGTTCTACAATGAGCAGTTCTTC. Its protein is CASSLGLAFYNEQFF.